The sequence of this TCR beta chain was determined in a study of human T cells and chemical hapten exposure. Study summary: Minor pooled library volume differences mainly drove per-sample TCR yield variation. Study-level findings and limits: After DPC sensitization, TCRs above 1 in 1000 frequency showed no change.

As to this clonotype: Antigen unknown.

CDR1 is SQVTM, CDR2 ANQGSEA, per germline. Trimming at V came to 5 bases and at J to 0 bases, leaving 5 bases not matched to a gene. This CDR3 has 15 residues. Authors' processing steps: A per-sample median of around 100,000 TCRs was observed, with a range of about 23,224 to 750,000. MiXCR, applied by TCRdb to the RACE reads, yields one record per CDR3 protein. Clone size and V and J calls follow TCRdb, not the original study. The repertoire holds 130,000 or so distinct CDR3 sequences, approximately 9% seen once, with roughly 2% in the top ten. Time point indicated: healthy volunteer bleed at 2 weeks. The authors' total RNA extraction used unfractionated whole blood.

The chain uses TRBV29-1 and TRBJ2-1; 9 positions match TRBD1. The clonotype originates from a male donor in good health. Some clones in this sample may be carry-over from other donors' samples. Material for sequencing was whole blood. The CDR3 loop reads CSVRDRESSYNEQFF. The CDR3 DNA reads as TGCAGCGTTAGGGACAGGGAAAGCTCCTACAATGAGCAGTTCTTC.